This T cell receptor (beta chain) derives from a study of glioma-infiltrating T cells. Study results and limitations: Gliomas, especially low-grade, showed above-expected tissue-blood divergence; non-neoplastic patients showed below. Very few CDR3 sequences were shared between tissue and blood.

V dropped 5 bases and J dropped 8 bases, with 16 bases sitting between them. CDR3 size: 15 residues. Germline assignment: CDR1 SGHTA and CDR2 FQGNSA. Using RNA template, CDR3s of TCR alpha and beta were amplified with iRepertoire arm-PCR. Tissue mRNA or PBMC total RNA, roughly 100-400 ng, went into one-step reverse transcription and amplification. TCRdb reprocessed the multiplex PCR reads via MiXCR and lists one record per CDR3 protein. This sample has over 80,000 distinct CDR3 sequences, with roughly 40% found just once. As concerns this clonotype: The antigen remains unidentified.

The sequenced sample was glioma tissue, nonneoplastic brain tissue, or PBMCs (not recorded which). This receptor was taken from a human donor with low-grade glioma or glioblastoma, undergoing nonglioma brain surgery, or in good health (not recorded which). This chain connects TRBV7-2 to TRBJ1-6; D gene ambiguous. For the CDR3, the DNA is TGTGCCAGCAGCCCAACCCCAGGCCTATATTCACCCCTCCACTTT. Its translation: CASSPTPGLYSPLHF. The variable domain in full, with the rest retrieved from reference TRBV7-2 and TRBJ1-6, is GAGVSQSPSNKVTEKGKDVELRCDPISGHTALYWYRQSLGQGLEFLIYFQGNSAPDKSGLPSDRFSAERTGGSVSTLTIQRTQQEDSAVYLCASSPTPGLYSPLHFGNGTRLTVT.